The 5 T cell receptor beta chains reported below all come from one sample, sequenced in a study of T cells in localized non-small cell lung cancer. The assay was immunoSEQ multiplex PCR, and TCRdb's table has in-frame clones only and misses some. The profile shows fewer than 12,000 clones, around half of them singletons. Sequencing was performed on lymph node tissue, taken before any cancer treatment. Receptor source: a woman aged 35-75 years with stage II squamous cell lung carcinoma.

A few counts support this clone. The J gene is TRBJ1-2, the V gene TRBV19; a weak D match, TRBD1 (6 bases). This CDR3 contains 13 residues. Trimming shortened V by 6 bases and J by 6 bases, and 14 bases separated the two germline ends. Germline CDR1 is LNHDA and CDR2 is SQIVND (reference sequence). CDR3 sequence: CASRARTENGYTF. The CDR3 nucleotides are TGTGCCAGTAGGGCCCGGACAGAGAATGGCTACACCTTC.

The V call is TRBV13, the J call TRBJ1-1; the D gene is possibly TRBD1 (5 bases). The CDR3 spans 14 residues. The V end was cut by 6 bases, the J end by 0 bases, with 11 bases between. Germline V CDR1 and CDR2: PRHDT, FYEKMQ (reference sequence). The CDR3 spells CASSRGRVNTEAFF. The CDR3 coding sequence is TGTGCCAGCAGTAGGGGCAGGGTGAACACTGAAGCTTTCTTT.

The table lists this clone with a few counts. The V gene is TRBV6-8, the J gene TRBJ1-3; TRBD1 might be the D (6 bases). Germline V lookup: CDR1 MNHGY, CDR2 SAAAGT. V was cut by 8 bases and J by 4 bases, with 15 bases left in between. This CDR3 is built from 14 residues. This chain's CDR3 is CASGRQGYGNTIYF. CDR3 sequence (DNA): TGTGCCAGCGGAAGGCAGGGGTACGGAAACACCATATATTTT.

The J gene is TRBJ1-2, the V gene TRBV28; perhaps TRBD1 as D (5 bases). The CDR3 spans 14 residues. V was shortened by 7 bases and J by 3 bases, with 15 bases between the two germline ends. Germline V gene lookup returns CDR1 MDHEN and CDR2 SYDVKM. The CDR3 here is CASTRRDYYYGYTF. CDR3 nucleotides: TGTGCCAGCACTAGAAGGGACTACTACTATGGCTACACCTTC.

The V call is TRBV6-8, the J call TRBJ1-1; D call uncertain. The V gene's germline CDR1 is MNHGY and CDR2 SAAAGT. The CDR3 loop spans 13 amino acids. V gave up 10 bases and J gave up 1 base, with 13 bases separating them. CDR3 DNA: TGTGCCACCCGGAGAGGGCAGAACACTGAAGCTTTCTTT. Translating it yields CATRRGQNTEAFF.